This T cell receptor beta chain comes out of a study of cytomegalovirus exposure and HLA in healthy donors. Study findings and constraints: Accurate prediction of most subjects' HLA-A and HLA-B alleles from TCR beta sequences was reported. Investigators reported approximately 170 TCR beta chains as tied to cytomegalovirus. Near-uniform donor sequencing depth was presumed by presence/absence analyses. TCR beta sequences numbering more than 15,000 were associated with HLA alleles at 0.05 false discovery rate in a later analysis.

About this clone: Its antigen remains unknown. Germline and junction disagree at one end, which may indicate a read error.

Germline V lookup: CDR1 SGHVS, CDR2 FQNEAQ. The CDR3 covers 16 residues. Primers for the PCR totalled 60 Vbeta and 13 Jbeta. The assay was immunoSEQ multiplex PCR, and TCRdb's table has in-frame clones only and misses some. The table includes around 200,000 clones, 80% detected once. The chain recombines TRBV7-8 with TRBJ2-1; TRBD2 agrees at 7 bases. This TCR came from a man aged 35-49 years in good health and CMV-seropositive. What was sequenced was PBMCs. CDR3 nucleotide sequence: TGTGCCAGCAGCTCCTTCCGGGGGGAATCCTACAATGAGCAGCTCTTC. Its protein is CASSSFRGESYNEQLF.